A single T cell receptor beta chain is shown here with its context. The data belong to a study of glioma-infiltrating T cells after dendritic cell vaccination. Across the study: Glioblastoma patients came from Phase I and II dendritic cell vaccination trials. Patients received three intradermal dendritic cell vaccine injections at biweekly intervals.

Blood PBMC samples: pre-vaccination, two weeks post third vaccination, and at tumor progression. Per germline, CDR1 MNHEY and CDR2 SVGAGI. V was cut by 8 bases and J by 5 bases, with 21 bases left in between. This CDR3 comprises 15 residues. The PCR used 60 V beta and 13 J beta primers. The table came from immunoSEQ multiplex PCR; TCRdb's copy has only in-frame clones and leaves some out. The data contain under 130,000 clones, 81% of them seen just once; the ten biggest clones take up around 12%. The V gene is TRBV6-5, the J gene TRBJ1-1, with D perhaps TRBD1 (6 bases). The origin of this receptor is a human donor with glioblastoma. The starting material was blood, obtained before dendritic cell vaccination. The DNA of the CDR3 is TGTGCCAGCCGCAGGGGCCAGGGAACGAGTACTGAAGCTTTCTTT. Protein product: CASRRGQGTSTEAFF.